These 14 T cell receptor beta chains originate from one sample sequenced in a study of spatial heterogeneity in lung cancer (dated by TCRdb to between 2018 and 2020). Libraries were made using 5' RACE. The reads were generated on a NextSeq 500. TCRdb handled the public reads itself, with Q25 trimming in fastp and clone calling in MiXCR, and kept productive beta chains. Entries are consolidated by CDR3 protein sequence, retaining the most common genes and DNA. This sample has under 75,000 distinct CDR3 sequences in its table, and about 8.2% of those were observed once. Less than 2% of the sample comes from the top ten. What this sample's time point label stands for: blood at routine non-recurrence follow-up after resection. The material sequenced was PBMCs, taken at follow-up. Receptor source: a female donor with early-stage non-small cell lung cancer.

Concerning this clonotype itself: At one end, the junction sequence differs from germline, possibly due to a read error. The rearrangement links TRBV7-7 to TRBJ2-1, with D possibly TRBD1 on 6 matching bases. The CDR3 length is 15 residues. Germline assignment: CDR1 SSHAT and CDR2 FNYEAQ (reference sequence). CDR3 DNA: TGTGCTAGCAGCTTAATAGGGGGTGGTGACAATGAGCAGTTCTTC. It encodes CASSLIGGGDNEQFF.

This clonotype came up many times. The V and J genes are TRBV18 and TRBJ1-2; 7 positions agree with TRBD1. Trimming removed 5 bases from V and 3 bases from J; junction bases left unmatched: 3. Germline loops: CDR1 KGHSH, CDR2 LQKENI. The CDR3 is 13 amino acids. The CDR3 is CASSTQGHYGYTF. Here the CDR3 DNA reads TGTGCCAGCTCAACACAGGGGCACTATGGCTACACCTTC.

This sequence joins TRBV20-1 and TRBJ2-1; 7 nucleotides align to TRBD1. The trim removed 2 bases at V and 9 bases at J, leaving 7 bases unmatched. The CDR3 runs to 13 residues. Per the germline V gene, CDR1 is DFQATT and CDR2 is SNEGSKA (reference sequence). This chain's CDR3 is CSARKGASSEQFF. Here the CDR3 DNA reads TGCAGTGCTAGAAAGGGGGCGAGTAGTGAGCAGTTCTTC.

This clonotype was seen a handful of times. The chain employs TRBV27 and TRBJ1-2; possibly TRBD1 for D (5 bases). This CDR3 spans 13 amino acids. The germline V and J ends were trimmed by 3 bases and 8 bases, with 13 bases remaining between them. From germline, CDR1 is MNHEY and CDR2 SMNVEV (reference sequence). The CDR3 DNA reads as TGTGCCAGCAGTTTCAAGGGGCGGCGAGGCTACACCTTC. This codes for CASSFKGRRGYTF.

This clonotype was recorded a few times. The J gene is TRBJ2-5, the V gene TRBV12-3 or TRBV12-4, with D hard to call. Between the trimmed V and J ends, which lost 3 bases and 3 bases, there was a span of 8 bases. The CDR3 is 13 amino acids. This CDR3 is CASSFSSEETQYF. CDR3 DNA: TGTGCCAGCAGTTTTTCCAGTGAAGAGACCCAGTACTTC.

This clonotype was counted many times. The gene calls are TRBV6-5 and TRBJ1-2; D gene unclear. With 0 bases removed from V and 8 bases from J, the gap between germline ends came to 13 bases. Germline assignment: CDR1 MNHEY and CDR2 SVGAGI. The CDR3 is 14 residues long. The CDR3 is CASSYSRTDGGYTF. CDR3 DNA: TGTGCCAGCAGTTACTCCAGAACGGATGGGGGCTACACCTTC.

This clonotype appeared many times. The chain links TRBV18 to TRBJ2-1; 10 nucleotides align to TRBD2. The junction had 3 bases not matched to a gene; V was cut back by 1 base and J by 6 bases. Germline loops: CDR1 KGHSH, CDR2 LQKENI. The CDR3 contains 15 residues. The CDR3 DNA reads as TGTGCCAGCTCACCACGACTAGCGGGCCGCAATGAGCAGTTCTTC. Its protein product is CASSPRLAGRNEQFF. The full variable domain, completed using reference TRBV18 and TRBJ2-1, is NAGVMQNPRHLVRRRGQEARLRCSPMKGHSHVYWYRQLPEEGLKFMVYLQKENIIDESGMPKERFSAEFPKEGPSILRIQQVVRGDSAAYFCASSPRLAGRNEQFFGPGTRLTVL.

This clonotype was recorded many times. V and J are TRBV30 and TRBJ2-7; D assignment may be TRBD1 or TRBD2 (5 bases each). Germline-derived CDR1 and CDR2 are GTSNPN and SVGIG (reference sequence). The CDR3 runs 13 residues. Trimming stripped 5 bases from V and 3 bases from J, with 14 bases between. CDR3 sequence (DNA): TGTGCCTGGGGCCGGGACCGCCTCTACGAGCAGTACTTC. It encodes CAWGRDRLYEQYF.

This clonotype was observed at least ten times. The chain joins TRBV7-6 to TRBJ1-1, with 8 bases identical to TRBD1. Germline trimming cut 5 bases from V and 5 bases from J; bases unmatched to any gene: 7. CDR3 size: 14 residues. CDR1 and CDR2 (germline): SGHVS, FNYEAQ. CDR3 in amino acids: CASSVGQGGTEAFF. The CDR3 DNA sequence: TGTGCCAGCAGCGTTGGACAGGGAGGGACTGAAGCTTTCTTT.

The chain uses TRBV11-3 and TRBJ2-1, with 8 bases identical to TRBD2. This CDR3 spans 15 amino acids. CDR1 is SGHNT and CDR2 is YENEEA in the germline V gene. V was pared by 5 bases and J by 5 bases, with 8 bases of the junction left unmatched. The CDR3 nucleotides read TGTGCCAGCAGCAAGGTGGGACTAGTGGACAATGAGCAGTTCTTC. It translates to CASSKVGLVDNEQFF.

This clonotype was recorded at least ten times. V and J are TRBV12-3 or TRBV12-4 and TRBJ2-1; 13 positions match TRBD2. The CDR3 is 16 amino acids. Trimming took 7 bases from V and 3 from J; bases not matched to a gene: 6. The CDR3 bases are TGTGCCAGCAATCCGAGACTAGCGGGAGGCTACAATGAGCAGTTCTTC. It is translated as CASNPRLAGGYNEQFF.

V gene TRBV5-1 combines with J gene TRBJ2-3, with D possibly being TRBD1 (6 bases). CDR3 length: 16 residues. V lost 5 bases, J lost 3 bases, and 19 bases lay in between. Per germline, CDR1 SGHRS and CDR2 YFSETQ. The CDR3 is CASRPTGTTGTDTQYF. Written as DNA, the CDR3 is TGCGCCAGCAGACCGACCGGGACAACAGGAACAGATACGCAGTATTTT.

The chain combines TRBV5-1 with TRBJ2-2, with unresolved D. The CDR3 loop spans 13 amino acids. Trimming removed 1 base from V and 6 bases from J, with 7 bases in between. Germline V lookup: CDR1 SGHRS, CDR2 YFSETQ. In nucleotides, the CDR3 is TGCGCCAGCAGCTTGATCCCCTCCGGGGAGCTGTTTTTT. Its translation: CASSLIPSGELFF.

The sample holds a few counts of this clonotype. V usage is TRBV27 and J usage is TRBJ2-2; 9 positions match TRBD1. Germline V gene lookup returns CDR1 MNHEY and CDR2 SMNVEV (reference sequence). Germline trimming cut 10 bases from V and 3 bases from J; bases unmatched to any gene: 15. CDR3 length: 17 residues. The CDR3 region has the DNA TGTGCCAATTCCTGGGTCGGGACAGGGTGGTACACCGGGGAGCTGTTTTTT. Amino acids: CANSWVGTGWYTGELFF.